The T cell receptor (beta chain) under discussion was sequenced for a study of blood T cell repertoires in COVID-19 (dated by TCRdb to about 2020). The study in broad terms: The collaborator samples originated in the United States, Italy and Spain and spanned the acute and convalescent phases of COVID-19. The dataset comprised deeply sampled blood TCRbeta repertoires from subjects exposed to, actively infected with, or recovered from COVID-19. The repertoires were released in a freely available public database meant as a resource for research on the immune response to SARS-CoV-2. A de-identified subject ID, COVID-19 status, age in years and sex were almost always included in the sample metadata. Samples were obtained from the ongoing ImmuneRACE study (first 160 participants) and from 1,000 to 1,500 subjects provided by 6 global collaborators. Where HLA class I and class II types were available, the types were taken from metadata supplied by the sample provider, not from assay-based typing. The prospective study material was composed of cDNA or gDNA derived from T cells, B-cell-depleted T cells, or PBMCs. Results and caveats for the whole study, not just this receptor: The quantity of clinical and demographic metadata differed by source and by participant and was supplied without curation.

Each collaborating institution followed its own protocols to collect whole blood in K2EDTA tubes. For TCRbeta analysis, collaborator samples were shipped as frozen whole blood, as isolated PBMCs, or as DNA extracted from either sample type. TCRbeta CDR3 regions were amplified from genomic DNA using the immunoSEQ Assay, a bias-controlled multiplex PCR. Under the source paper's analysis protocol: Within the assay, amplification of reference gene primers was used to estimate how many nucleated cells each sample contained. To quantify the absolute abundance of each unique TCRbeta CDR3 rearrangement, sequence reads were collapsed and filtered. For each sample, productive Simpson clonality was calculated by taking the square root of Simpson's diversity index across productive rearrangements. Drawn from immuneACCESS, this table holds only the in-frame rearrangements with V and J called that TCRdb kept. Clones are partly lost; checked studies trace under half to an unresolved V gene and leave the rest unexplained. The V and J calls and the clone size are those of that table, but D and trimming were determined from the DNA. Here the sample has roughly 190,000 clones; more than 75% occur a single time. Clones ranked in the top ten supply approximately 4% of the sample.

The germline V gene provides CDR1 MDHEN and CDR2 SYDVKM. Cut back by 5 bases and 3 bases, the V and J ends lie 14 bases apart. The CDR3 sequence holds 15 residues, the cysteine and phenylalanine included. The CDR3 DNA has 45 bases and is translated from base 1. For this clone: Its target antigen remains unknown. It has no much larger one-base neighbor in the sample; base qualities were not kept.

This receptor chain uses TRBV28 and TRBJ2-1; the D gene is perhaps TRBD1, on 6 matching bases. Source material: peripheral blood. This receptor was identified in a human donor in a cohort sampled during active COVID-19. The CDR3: CASSTGNMDYNEQFF. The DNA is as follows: TGTGCCAGCAGTACAGGGAATATGGACTACAATGAGCAGTTCTTC. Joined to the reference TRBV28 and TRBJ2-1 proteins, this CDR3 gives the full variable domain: DVKVTQSSRYLVKRTGEKVFLECVQDMDHENMFWYRQDPGLGLRLIYFSYDVKMKEKGDIPEGYSVSREKKERFSLILESASTNQTSMYLCASSTGNMDYNEQFFGPGTRLTVL.